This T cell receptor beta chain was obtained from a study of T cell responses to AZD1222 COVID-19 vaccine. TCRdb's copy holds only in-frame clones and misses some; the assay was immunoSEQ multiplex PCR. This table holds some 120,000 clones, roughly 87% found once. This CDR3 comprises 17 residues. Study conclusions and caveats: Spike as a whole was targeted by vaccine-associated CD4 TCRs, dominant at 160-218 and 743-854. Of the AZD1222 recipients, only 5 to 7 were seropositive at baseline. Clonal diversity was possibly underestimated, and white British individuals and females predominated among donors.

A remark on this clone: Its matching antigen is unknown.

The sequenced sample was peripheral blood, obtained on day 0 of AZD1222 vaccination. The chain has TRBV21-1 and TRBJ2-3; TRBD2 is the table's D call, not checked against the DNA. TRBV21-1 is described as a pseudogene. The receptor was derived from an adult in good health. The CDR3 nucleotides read TGTGCCAGCTGTGGACTAGCGGGAGATGGGGCCACAGATACGCAGTATTTT. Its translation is CASCGLAGDGATDTQYF.